The rows below give T cell receptor beta chains drawn from one sample of a study of PD-L1 blockade in urothelial cancer. TCRdb's copy holds only in-frame clones and misses some; the assay was immunoSEQ multiplex PCR. This table has about 91,000 clones, approximately 90% appearing once. Material: PBMCs, obtained around atezolizumab (anti-PD-L1) treatment. These TCRs come from a man aged 60-69 years with urothelial cancer. Each CDR3 is given with its conserved first and last residue. A D gene is named only where the DNA matches it firmly. The size entry is marked missing in some rows and otherwise reads once, few, many or a size class.

D gene	V gene	clone size	J gene	CDR3 protein	CDR3 DNA
NA	TRBV7-9	NA	TRBJ2-5	CASSFNAGQETQYF	TGTGCCAGCAGCTTTAACGCGGGGCAAGAGACCCAGTACTTC
NA	TRBV4-3	NA	TRBJ1-6	CASSQALQNSPLHF	TGCGCCAGCAGCCAGGCTCTACAGAATTCACCCCTCCACTTT
NA	TRBV11-2	NA	TRBJ2-1	CASSPGTYYNNEQFF	TGTGCCAGCAGCCCCGGGACTTACTATAACAATGAGCAGTTCTTC
NA	TRBV27	once	TRBJ2-1	CASSRPGFSIYEQFF	TGTGCCAGCAGTCGCCCGGGGTTTTCGATCTATGAGCAGTTCTTC
TRBD1	TRBV5-1	NA	TRBJ2-7	CASSSRQGYEQYF	TGCGCCAGCAGCTCCAGACAGGGTTACGAGCAGTACTTC
TRBD2	TRBV6-1	NA	TRBJ2-7	CASSGFLAGDHYEQYF	TGTGCCAGCAGTGGGTTCTTAGCGGGAGATCACTACGAGCAGTACTTC
TRBD1	TRBV5-1	NA	TRBJ1-1	CASSTVGTGRTEAFF	TGCGCCAGCAGCACTGTGGGGACAGGGAGGACTGAAGCTTTCTTT
NA	TRBV19	NA	TRBJ1-2	CASTLTEVYGYTF	TGTGCCAGTACCCTAACAGAAGTCTATGGCTACACCTTC
TRBD2	TRBV7-3	NA	TRBJ2-3	CASSQSGGAGSDTQYF	TGTGCCAGCAGCCAAAGCGGGGGGGCCGGTTCAGATACGCAGTATTTT
NA	TRBV6-1	once	TRBJ2-1	CAMQGASSYNEQFF	TGTGCCATGCAGGGTGCCTCCTCCTACAATGAGCAGTTCTTC
NA	TRBV27	NA	TRBJ1-2	CASRGGGGGIYGYTF	TGTGCCAGCAGGGGGGGCGGGGGCGGGATCTATGGCTACACCTTC
NA	TRBV5-6	NA	TRBJ1-1	CASSTGFGTNTEAFF	TGTGCCAGCAGTACAGGGTTCGGAACGAACACTGAAGCTTTCTTT
TRBD1	TRBV10-1	medium-sized	TRBJ1-4	CASSHNRQGRYEKLFF	TGCGCCAGCAGCCACAACCGACAGGGCAGGTATGAAAAACTGTTTTTT
NA	TRBV6-5	NA	TRBJ1-2	CASNAGASYGYTF	TGTGCCAGCAATGCAGGGGCTTCTTATGGCTACACCTTC
TRBD2	TRBV10-1	NA	TRBJ2-1	CASSAIAGGPRFF	TGCGCCAGCAGTGCGATAGCGGGAGGGCCTAGGTTCTTC
TRBD1	TRBV5-6	NA	TRBJ1-4	CASSTLTGVGEKLFF	TGTGCCAGCAGCACCCTGACAGGGGTCGGTGAAAAACTGTTTTTT
TRBD1	TRBV27	NA	TRBJ2-6	CASRLTGAGANVLTF	TGTGCCAGCAGACTCACAGGGGCTGGGGCCAACGTCCTGACTTTC
NA	TRBV5-1	NA	TRBJ2-1	CASSPAGGAAGINEQFF	TGCGCCAGCAGCCCCGCCGGCGGTGCAGCGGGCATCAATGAGCAGTTCTTC
NA	TRBV6-6	NA	TRBJ1-2	CASRTGNQYGYTF	TGTGCCAGCAGAACCGGGAACCAGTATGGCTACACCTTC
TRBD2	TRBV7-2	NA	TRBJ2-5	CASSFSGGETQYF	TGTGCCAGCAGCTTCAGCGGGGGGGAGACCCAGTACTTC
TRBD2	TRBV11-2	NA	TRBJ2-1	CASSLASIGQRGVVNEQFF	TGTGCCAGCAGCTTAGCATCCATAGGCCAGCGGGGGGTAGTGAATGAGCAGTTCTTC
TRBD2	TRBV6-5	NA	TRBJ2-3	CATLAGGSTDTQYF	TGTGCCACGTTAGCGGGAGGAAGCACAGATACGCAGTATTTT
NA	TRBV7-9	NA	TRBJ1-3	CASRRGTGNTIYF	TGTGCCAGCAGACGGGGGACTGGAAACACCATATATTTT
NA	TRBV5-1	NA	TRBJ1-1	CASSGGTRTEAFF	TGCGCCAGCAGCGGCGGGACGAGAACTGAAGCTTTCTTT
TRBD1	TRBV18	NA	TRBJ1-1	CASSTGTALNTEAFF	TGTGCCAGCTCAACCGGGACAGCCCTGAACACTGAAGCTTTCTTT
TRBD2	TRBV19	NA	TRBJ2-1	CASSLGREANEQFF	TGTGCCAGTTCCCTAGGGCGGGAGGCCAATGAGCAGTTCTTC
TRBD1	TRBV4-3	NA	TRBJ2-7	CASSQEDRGRHEQYF	TGCGCCAGCAGCCAAGAGGACAGGGGGCGCCACGAGCAGTACTTC
TRBD1	TRBV7-7	NA	TRBJ2-7	CASSLGQGGSYEQYF	TGTGCCAGCAGCCTCGGACAGGGGGGTTCCTACGAGCAGTACTTC
NA	TRBV4-2	NA	TRBJ2-1	CASSQGQTAEQFF	TGTGCCAGCAGCCAAGGACAGACGGCGGAGCAGTTCTTC
NA	TRBV21-1	NA	TRBJ1-3	CASSQRGRQASGNTIYF	TGTGCCAGCAGCCAAAGGGGTAGACAGGCCTCTGGAAACACCATATATTTT
TRBD1	TRBV28	NA	TRBJ1-2	CASLVQGAVYGYTF	TGTGCCAGCCTCGTCCAGGGGGCCGTCTATGGCTACACCTTC
TRBD1	TRBV18	NA	TRBJ2-1	CASSLETGLQFF	TGTGCCAGCTCACTCGAGACAGGGCTGCAGTTCTTC